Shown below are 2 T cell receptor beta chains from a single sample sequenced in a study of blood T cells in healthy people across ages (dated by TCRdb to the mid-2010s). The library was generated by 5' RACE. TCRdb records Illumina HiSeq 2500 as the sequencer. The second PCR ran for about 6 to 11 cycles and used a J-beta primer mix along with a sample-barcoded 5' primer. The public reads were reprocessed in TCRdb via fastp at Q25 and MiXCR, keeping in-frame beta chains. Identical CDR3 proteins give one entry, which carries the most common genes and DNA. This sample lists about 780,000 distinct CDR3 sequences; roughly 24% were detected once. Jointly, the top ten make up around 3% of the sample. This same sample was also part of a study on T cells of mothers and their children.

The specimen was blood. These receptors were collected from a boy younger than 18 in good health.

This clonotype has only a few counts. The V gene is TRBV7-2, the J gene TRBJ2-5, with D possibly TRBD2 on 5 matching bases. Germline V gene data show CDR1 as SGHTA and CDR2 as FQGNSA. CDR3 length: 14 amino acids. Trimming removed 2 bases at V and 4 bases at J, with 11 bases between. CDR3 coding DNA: TGTGCCAGCAGCTTATTGGGAGTAGGAGAGACCCAGTACTTC. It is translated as CASSLLGVGETQYF. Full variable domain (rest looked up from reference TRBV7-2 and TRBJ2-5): GAGVSQSPSNKVTEKGKDVELRCDPISGHTALYWYRQSLGQGLEFLIYFQGNSAPDKSGLPSDRFSAERTGGSVSTLTIQRTQQEDSAVYLCASSLLGVGETQYFGPGTRLLVL.

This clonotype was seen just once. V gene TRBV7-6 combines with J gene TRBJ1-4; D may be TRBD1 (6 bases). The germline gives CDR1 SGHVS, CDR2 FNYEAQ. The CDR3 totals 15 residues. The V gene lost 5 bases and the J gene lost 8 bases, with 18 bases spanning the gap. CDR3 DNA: TGTGCCAGCAGCCCAAGAGGGGGGTCGTGGGAAAAACTGTTTTTT. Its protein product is CASSPRGGSWEKLFF. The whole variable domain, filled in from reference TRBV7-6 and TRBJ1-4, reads GAGVSQSPRYKVTKRGQDVALRCDPISGHVSLYWYRQALGQGPEFLTYFNYEAQQDKSGLPNDRFSAERPEGSISTLTIQRTEQRDSAMYRCASSPRGGSWEKLFFGSGTQLSVL.